Included here is one T cell receptor (beta chain) sequence, with context. The antigen is undetermined. V lost 6 bases and J lost 1; bases outside the gene matches: 8. The CDR3 has 16 residues. The germline gives CDR1 MDHEN, CDR2 SYDVKM. The record originates from a study of cytomegalovirus exposure and HLA in healthy donors. The study ran its PCR with 60 Vbeta and 13 Jbeta primers. Produced via immunoSEQ multiplex PCR; TCRdb's table is partial and in-frame only. The table records 100,000 to 150,000 clones, roughly 80% of them present only once. Study-level findings and limits: Because they were indistinguishable, some V segments, including TRBV6-2 and TRBV6-3, were excluded.

This TCR was sampled from a female donor in good health and CMV-seronegative. Sequencing input: PBMCs. The chain couples TRBV28 to TRBJ2-5, with TRBD2 matching over 10 bases. The CDR3 nucleotides are TGTGCCAGCAGGGTGTTAGCGGGGGGCATCCAAGAGACCCAGTACTTC. Translation: CASRVLAGGIQETQYF. Full variable domain (missing parts from reference TRBV28 and TRBJ2-5): DVKVTQSSRYLVKRTGEKVFLECVQDMDHENMFWYRQDPGLGLRLIYFSYDVKMKEKGDIPEGYSVSREKKERFSLILESASTNQTSMYLCASRVLAGGIQETQYFGPGTRLLVL.